This TCR beta chain was captured in a study of beta chain features in type 1 diabetes. This clone showed up just a few times. Purity exceeding 95% was reached by all sorted populations. The CDR3 runs 14 residues. Germline CDR1 SGDLS, CDR2 YYNGEE. J gave up 4 bases and V 0 bases, and 4 bases lay outside the gene matches. The isolated RNA, all of it, was reverse transcribed, so expressed TCRB transcripts were what got sequenced. Sequencing of naive, central memory and regulatory T cell samples gave an average of around 3.8 million reads. TCRdb's copy holds only in-frame clones and misses some; the assay was immunoSEQ multiplex PCR. The sample records around 240,000 clones, more than 9% being singletons.

The chain is built from TRBV9 and TRBJ2-7; 7 bases match TRBD1. The sequence was obtained from a woman younger than 30 in good health. The sequencing sample was made of naive CD4+ T cells from blood. CDR3 amino acids: CASSVGTGDYEQYF. As DNA, the CDR3 is TGTGCCAGCAGCGTAGGGACAGGCGATTACGAGCAGTACTTC.